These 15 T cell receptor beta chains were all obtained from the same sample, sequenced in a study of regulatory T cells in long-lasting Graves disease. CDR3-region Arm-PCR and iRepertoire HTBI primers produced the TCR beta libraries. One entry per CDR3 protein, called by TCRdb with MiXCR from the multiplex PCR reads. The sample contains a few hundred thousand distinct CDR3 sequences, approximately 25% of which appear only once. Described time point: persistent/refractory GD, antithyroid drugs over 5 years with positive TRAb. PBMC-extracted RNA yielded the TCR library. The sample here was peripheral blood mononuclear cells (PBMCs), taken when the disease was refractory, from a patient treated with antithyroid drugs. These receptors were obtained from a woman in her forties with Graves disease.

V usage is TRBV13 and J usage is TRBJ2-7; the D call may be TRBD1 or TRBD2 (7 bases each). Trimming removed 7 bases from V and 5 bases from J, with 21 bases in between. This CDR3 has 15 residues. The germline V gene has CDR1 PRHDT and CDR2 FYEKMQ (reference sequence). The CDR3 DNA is TGTGCCAGCACCTCTGGAGGGAGGGGGCAGGACGAGCAGTACTTC. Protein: CASTSGGRGQDEQYF.

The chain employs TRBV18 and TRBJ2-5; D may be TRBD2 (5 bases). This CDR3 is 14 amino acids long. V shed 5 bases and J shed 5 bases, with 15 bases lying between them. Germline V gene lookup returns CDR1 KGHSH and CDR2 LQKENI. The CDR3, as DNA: TGTGCCAGCTCATGGGTTAGCGACCCCGAGACCCAGTACTTC. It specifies CASSWVSDPETQYF. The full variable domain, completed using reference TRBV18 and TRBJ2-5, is NAGVMQNPRHLVRRRGQEARLRCSPMKGHSHVYWYRQLPEEGLKFMVYLQKENIIDESGMPKERFSAEFPKEGPSILRIQQVVRGDSAAYFCASSWVSDPETQYFGPGTRLLVL.

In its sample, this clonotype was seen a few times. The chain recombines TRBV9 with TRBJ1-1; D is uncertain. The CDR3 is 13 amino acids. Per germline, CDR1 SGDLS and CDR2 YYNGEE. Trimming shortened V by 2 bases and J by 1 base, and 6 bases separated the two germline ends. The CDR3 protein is CASSVLANTEAFF. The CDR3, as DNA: TGTGCCAGCAGCGTCCTGGCGAACACTGAAGCTTTCTTT.

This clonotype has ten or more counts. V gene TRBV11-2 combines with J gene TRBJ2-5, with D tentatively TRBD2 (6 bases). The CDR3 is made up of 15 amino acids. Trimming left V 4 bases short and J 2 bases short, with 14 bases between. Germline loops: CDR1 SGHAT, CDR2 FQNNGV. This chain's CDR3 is CASSWRLEGQETQYF. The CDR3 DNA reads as TGTGCCAGCAGCTGGCGACTAGAGGGACAAGAGACCCAGTACTTC.

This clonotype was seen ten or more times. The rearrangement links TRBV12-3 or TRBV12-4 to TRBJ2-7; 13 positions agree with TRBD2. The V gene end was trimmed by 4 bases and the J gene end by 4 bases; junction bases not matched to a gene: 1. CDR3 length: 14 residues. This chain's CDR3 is CASSWTSGSYEQYF. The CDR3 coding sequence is TGTGCCAGCAGTTGGACTAGCGGGAGTTACGAGCAGTACTTC.

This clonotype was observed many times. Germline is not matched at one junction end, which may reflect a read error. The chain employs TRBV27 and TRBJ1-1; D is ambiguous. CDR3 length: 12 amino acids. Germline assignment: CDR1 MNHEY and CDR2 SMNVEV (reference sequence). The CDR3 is CASSPHSTKAFF. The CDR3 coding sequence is TGTGCCAGCAGTCCGCATAGCACTAAAGCTTTCTTT.

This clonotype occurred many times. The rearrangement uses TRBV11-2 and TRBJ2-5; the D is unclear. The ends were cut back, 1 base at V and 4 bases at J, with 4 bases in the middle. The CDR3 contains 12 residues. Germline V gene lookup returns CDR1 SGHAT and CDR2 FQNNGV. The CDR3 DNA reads TGTGCCAGCAGCTTAGCCTCAGAGACCCAGTACTTC. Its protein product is CASSLASETQYF.

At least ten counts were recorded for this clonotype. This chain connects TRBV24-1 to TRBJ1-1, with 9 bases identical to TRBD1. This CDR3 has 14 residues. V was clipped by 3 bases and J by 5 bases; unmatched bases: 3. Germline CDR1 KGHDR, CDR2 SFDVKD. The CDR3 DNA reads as TGTGCCACCAGTGATGGGGACAGGGTAACTGAAGCTTTCTTT. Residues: CATSDGDRVTEAFF.

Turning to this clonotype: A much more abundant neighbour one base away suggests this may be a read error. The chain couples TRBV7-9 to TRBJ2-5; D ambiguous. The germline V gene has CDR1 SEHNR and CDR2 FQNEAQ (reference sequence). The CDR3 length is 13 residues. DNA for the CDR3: TGTGCCAGCAGCCCGTACGTCAGAGAGGCCCAGTACTTC. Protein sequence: CASSPYVREAQYF.

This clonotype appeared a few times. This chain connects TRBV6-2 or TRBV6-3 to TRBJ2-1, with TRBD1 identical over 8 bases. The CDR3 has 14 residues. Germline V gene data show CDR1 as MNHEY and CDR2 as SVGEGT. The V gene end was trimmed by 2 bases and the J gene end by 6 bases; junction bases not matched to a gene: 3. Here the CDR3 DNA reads TGTGCCAGCAGTTACCGGACAGGGTTCAATGAGCAGTTCTTC. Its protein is CASSYRTGFNEQFF.

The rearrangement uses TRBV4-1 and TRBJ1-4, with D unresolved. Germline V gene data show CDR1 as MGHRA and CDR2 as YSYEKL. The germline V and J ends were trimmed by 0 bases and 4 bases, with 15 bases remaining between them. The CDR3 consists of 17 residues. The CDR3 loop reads CASSQETAGSFNEKLFF. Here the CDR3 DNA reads TGCGCCAGCAGCCAAGAAACCGCGGGCAGTTTTAATGAAAAACTGTTTTTT.

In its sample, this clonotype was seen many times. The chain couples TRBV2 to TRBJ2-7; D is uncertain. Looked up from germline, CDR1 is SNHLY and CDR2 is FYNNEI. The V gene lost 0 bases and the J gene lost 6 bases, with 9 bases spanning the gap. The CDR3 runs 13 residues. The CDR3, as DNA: TGTGCCAGCAGTGAAGCCCGGAAGGCCGAGCAGTACTTC. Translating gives CASSEARKAEQYF. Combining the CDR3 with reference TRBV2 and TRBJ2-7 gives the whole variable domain EPEVTQTPSHQVTQMGQEVILRCVPISNHLYFYWYRQILGQKVEFLVSFYNNEISEKSEIFDDQFSVERPDGSNFTLKIRSTKLEDSAMYFCASSEARKAEQYFGPGTRLTVT.

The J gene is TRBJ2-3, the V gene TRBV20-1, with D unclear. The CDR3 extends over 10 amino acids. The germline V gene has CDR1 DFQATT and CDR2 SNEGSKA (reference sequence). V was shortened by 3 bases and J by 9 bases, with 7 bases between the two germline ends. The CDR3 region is CSASEVTQYF. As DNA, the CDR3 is TGCAGTGCTAGCGAGGTGACGCAGTATTTT.

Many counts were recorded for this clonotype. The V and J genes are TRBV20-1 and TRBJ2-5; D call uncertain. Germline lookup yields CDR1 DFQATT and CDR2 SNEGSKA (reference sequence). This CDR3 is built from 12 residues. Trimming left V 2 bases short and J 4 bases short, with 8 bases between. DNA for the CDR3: TGCAGTGCTAGAACTATGAGAGAGACCCAGTACTTC. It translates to CSARTMRETQYF.

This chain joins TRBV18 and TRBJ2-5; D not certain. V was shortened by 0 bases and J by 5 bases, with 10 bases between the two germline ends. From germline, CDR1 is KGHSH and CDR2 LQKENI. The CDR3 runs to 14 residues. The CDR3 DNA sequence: TGTGCCAGCTCACCACCGGGCCGGGTCGAGACCCAGTACTTC. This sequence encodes CASSPPGRVETQYF.